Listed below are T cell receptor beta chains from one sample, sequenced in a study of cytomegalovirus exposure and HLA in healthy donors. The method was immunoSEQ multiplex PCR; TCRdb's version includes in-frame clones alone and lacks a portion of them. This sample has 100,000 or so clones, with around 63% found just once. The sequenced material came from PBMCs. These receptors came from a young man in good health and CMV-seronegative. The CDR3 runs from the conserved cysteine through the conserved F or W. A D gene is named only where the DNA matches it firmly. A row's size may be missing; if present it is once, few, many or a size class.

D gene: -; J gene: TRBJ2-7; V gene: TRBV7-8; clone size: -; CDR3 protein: CASSLGDYEQYF; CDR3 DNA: TGTGCCAGCAGCTTAGGAGACTACGAGCAGTACTTC
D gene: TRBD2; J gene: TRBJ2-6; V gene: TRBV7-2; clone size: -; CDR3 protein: CASSLGPSGRKTGANVLTF; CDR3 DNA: TGTGCCAGCAGCTTAGGGCCTAGCGGGAGGAAAACTGGGGCCAACGTCCTGACTTTC
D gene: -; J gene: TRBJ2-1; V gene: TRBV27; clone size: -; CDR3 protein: CASSLSGGYDLYNEQFF; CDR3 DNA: TGTGCCAGCAGTTTATCGGGAGGTTATGACCTCTACAATGAGCAGTTCTTC
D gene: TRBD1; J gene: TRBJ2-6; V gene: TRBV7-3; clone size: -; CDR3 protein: CASSPTGVVDGANVLTF; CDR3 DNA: TGTGCCAGCAGCCCGACAGGGGTAGTGGATGGGGCCAACGTCCTGACTTTC
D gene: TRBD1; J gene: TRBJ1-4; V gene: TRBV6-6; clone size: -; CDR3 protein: CASRPRDSKLFF; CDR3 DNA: TGTGCCAGCAGACCCCGGGACAGCAAACTGTTTTTT
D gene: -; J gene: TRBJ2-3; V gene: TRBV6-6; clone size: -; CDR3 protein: CASRRGADSDTQYF; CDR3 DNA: TGTGCCAGCAGGAGAGGAGCTGACTCAGATACGCAGTATTTT
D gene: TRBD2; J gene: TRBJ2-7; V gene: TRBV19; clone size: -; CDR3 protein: CASSARSGGIYEQYF; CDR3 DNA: TGTGCCAGTAGTGCCCGCAGCGGGGGCATCTACGAGCAGTACTTC
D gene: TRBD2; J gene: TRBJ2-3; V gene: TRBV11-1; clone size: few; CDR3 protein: CASSFTAGEADTQYF; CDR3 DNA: TGTGCCAGCAGCTTTACCGCGGGAGAAGCAGATACGCAGTATTTT
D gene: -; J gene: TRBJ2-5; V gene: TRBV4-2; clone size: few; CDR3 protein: CASSQDRGRGETQYF; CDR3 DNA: TGTGCCAGCAGCCAAGATCGCGGGCGCGGGGAGACCCAGTACTTC
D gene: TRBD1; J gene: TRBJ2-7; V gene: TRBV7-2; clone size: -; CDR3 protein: CASSSLRDSHYEQYF; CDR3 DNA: TGTGCCAGCAGCTCTCTTAGGGACAGCCATTACGAGCAGTACTTC
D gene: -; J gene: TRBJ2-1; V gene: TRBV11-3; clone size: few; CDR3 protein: CASSLSGQALTYNEQFF; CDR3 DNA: TGTGCCAGCAGCTTAAGTGGGCAGGCGTTAACCTACAATGAGCAGTTCTTC
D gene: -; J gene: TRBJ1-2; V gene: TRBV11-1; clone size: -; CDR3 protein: CASSPGTVDYGYTF; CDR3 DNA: TGTGCCAGCAGCCCCGGGACTGTCGACTATGGCTACACCTTC
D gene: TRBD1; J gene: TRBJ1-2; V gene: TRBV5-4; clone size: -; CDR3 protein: CASSFKDRGYGYTF; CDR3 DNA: TGTGCCAGCAGCTTCAAAGACAGGGGCTATGGCTACACCTTC
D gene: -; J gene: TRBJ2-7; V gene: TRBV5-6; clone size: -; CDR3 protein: CASSLRGYEQYF; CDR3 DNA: TGTGCCAGCAGCTTGCGGGGGTACGAGCAGTACTTC
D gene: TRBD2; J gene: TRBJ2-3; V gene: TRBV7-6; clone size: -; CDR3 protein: CASSPVGGSTDTQYF; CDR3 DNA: TGTGCCAGCAGCCCGGTGGGAGGGAGCACAGATACGCAGTATTTT
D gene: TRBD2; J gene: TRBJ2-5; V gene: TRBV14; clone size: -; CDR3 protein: CASSHTLAGNPPTQYF; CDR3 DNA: TGTGCCAGCAGCCATACCCTAGCGGGAAATCCTCCGACCCAGTACTTC
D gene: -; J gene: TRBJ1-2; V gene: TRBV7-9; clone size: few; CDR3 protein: CASSLVEGWDGYTF; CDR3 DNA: TGTGCCAGCAGCTTAGTGGAGGGATGGGATGGCTACACCTTC
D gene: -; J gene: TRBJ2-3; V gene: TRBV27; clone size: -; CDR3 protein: CASSLSWGDTQYF; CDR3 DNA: TGTGCCAGCAGTTTATCGTGGGGCGATACGCAGTATTTT
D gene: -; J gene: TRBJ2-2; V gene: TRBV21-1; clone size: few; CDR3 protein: CASSKGRREKGTGELFF; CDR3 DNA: TGTGCCAGCAGCAAAGGCCGGCGGGAGAAGGGCACCGGGGAGCTGTTTTTT
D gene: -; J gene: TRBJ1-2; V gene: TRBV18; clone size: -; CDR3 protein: CASSPVNPTANYGYTF; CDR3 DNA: TGTGCCAGCTCACCAGTCAACCCGACAGCCAACTATGGCTACACCTTC
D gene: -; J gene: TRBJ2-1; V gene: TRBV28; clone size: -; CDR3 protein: CASSFSSANEQFF; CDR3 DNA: TGTGCCAGCAGTTTTTCTTCAGCGAATGAGCAGTTCTTC
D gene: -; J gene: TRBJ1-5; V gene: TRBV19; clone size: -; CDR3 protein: CASSRGHTGNQPQHF; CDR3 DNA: TGTGCCAGTAGTAGGGGACACACCGGTAATCAGCCCCAGCATTTT
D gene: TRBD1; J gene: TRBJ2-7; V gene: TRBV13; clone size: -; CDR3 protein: CASSPEGTGNLYEQYF; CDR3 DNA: TGTGCCAGCAGCCCAGAAGGGACAGGGAACCTCTACGAGCAGTACTTC
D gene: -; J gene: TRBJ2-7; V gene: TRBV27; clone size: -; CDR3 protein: CASSSFGYEQYF; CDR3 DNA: TGTGCCAGCAGTTCGTTCGGCTACGAGCAGTACTTC
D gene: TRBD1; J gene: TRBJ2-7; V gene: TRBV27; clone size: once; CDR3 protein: CASSFKGGASYEQYF; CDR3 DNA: TGTGCCAGCAGTTTTAAAGGGGGCGCCTCCTACGAGCAGTACTTC
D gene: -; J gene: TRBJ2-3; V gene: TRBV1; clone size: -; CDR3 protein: CTSSRASGRCRDTQYF; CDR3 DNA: TGCACCAGCAGCCGAGCTAGCGGGAGGTGTAGAGATACGCAGTATTTT
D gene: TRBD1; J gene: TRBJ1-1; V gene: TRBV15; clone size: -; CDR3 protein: CATSGDRVSGTEAFF; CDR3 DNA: TGTGCCACCAGCGGCGACAGGGTAAGTGGGACTGAAGCTTTCTTT
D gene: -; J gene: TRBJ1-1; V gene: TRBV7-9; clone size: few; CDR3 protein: CASSLVSQVSTEAFF; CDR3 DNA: TGTGCCAGCAGCTTAGTCTCTCAGGTTAGCACTGAAGCTTTCTTT
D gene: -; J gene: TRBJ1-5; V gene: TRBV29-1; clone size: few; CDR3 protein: CSVLGGSNQPQHF; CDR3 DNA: TGCAGCGTCCTTGGAGGGAGTAATCAGCCCCAGCATTTT
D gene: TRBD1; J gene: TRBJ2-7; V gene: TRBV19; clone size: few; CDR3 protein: CASSIGGTGFYEQYF; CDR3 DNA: TGTGCCAGTAGTATAGGGGGGACAGGGTTCTACGAGCAGTACTTC
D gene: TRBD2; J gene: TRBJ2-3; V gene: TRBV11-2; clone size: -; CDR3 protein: CASSQGLAGGPSTDTQYF; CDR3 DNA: TGTGCCAGCAGCCAAGGACTAGCGGGAGGGCCATCGACAGATACGCAGTATTTT
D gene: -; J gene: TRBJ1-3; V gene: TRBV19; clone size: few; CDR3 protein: CASSNTGTGNTIYF; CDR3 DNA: TGTGCCAGTAGTAATACAGGGACGGGAAACACCATATATTTT
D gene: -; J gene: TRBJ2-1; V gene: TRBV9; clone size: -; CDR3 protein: CASSASRGAYNEQFF; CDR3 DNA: TGTGCCAGCAGCGCCTCCCGCGGGGCTTACAATGAGCAGTTCTTC
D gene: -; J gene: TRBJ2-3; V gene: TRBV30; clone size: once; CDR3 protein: CAREQGSGTDTQYF; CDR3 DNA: TGTGCCCGGGAACAGGGCAGTGGGACAGATACGCAGTATTTT
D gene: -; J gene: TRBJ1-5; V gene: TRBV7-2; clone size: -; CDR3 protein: CASSLGGHSNQPQHF; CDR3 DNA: TGTGCCAGCAGCTTAGGTGGGCATAGCAATCAGCCCCAGCATTTT
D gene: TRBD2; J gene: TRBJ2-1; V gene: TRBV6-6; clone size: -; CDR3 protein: CASSSLAGGVNEQFF; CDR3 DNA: TGTGCCAGCAGTTCTCTAGCGGGAGGTGTCAATGAGCAGTTCTTC
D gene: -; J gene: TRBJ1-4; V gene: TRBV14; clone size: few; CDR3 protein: CASSQVLGRLFF; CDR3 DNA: TGTGCCAGCAGCCAAGTTCTAGGGAGACTGTTTTTT
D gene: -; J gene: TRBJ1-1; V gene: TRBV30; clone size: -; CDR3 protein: CAWTGMNTEAFF; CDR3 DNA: TGTGCCTGGACAGGGATGAACACTGAAGCTTTCTTT
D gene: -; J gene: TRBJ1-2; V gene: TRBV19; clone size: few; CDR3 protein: CASSNDGHGRYGYTF; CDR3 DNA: TGTGCCAGTAGTAATGACGGACACGGGCGATATGGCTACACCTTC